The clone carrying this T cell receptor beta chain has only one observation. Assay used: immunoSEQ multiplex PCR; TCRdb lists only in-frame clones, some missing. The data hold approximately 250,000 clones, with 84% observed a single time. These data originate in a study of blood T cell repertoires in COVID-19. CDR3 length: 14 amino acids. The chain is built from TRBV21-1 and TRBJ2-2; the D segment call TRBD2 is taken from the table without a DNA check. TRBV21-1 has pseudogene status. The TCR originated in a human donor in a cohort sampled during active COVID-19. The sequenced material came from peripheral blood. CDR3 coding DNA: TGTGCCAGCAGCAAAATGGGGGGAACCGGGGAGCTGTTTTTT. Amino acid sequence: CASSKMGGTGELFF.